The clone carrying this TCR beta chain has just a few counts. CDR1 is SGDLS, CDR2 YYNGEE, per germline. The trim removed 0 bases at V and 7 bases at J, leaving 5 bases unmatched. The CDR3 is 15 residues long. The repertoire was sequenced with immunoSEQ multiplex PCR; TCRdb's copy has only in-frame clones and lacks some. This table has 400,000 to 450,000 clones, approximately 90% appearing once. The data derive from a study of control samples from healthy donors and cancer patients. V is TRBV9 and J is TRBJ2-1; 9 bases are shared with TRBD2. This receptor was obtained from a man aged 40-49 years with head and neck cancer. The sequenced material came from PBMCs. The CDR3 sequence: CASSVVSGGRNEQFF. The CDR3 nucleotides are TGTGCCAGCAGCGTAGTCAGCGGGGGGAGAAATGAGCAGTTCTTC.